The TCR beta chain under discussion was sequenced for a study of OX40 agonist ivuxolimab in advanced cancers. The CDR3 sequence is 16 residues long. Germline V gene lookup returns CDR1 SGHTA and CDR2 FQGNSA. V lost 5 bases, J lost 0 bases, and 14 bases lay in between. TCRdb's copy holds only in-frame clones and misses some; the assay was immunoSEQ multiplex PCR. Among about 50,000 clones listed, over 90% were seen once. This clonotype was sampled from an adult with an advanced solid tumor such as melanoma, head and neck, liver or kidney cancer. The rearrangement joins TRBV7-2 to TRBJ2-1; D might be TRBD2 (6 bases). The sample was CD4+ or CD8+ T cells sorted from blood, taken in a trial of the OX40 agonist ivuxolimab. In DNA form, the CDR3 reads TGTGCCAGCAGCCACGGAGGGAGTCCCTCCTACAATGAGCAGTTCTTC. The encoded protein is CASSHGGSPSYNEQFF.